This passage covers 8 T cell receptor beta chains from one sample sequenced in a study of T cells in localized non-small cell lung cancer (dated by TCRdb to about 2020). Libraries were built with the immunoSEQ multiplex PCR assay. TCRdb re-hosts the immuneACCESS table, in-frame sequences only. Its copies lack some clones; in the studies checked, an unresolved V gene accounts for under half of them, and the cause for the rest is not known. The sample profile shows approximately 29,000 clones; around 90% of them were found once. Jointly, the top ten make up approximately 6.8% of the sample. Specimen: peripheral blood, collected before any cancer treatment. Every receptor here comes from a male donor aged 60 or over with stage I lung adenocarcinoma.

The rearrangement joins TRBV15 to TRBJ1-3; TRBD1 is a possible D gene (5 bases). V shed 3 bases and J shed 2 bases, with 14 bases lying between them. The CDR3 covers 16 residues. CDR1 and CDR2 (germline): LNHNV, YYDKDF (reference sequence). The DNA for the CDR3 is TGTGCCACCAGCAGTGGGACCCCGACAGCTGGAAACACCATATATTTT. Translation: CATSSGTPTAGNTIYF.

This chain joins TRBV4-3 and TRBJ2-6; D unresolved. The CDR3 is made up of 15 amino acids. Germline CDR1 is LGHNA and CDR2 is YSLEER. V lost 0 bases, J lost 4 bases, and 7 bases lay in between. The CDR3 bases are TGCGCCAGCAGCCAAGAGGGTACCGGGGCCAACGTCCTGACTTTC. Translated: CASSQEGTGANVLTF.

The chain carries TRBV5-5 and TRBJ2-1; D not resolved. The germline V gene encodes CDR1 SGHKS and CDR2 YYEKEE (reference sequence). V lost 4 bases to trimming and J lost 0 bases, with 14 bases between them. The CDR3 totals 16 residues. CDR3 loop: CASSPGIGLSYNEQFF. The CDR3 nucleotides are TGTGCCAGCAGCCCCGGTATCGGGCTCTCCTACAATGAGCAGTTCTTC.

This chain joins TRBV28 and TRBJ2-1; tentatively, D is TRBD2 (6 bases). This CDR3 contains 13 residues. V lost 3 bases and J 6 bases, leaving 9 bases between the germline ends. Germline CDR1 MDHEN, CDR2 SYDVKM. As DNA, the CDR3 is TGTGCCAGCAGTTTGGAGGGCACCAATGAGCAGTTCTTC. It encodes CASSLEGTNEQFF. Together with reference TRBV28 and TRBJ2-1, the CDR3 gives the full variable domain: DVKVTQSSRYLVKRTGEKVFLECVQDMDHENMFWYRQDPGLGLRLIYFSYDVKMKEKGDIPEGYSVSREKKERFSLILESASTNQTSMYLCASSLEGTNEQFFGPGTRLTVL.

There are a few counts of this clone. Distinct nucleotide sequences in the sample also encode this CDR3. The chain uses TRBV5-1 and TRBJ2-7, with 7 nucleotides matching TRBD1. CDR3 length: 15 amino acids. The junction had 7 bases not matched to a gene; V was cut back by 4 bases and J by 0 bases. CDR1 and CDR2 (germline): SGHRS, YFSETQ. CDR3 bases: TGCGCCAGCAGCCTCCAGACAGGGAGCTCCTACGAGCAGTACTTC. Translating it yields CASSLQTGSSYEQYF.

V and J are TRBV9 and TRBJ2-7; D is perhaps TRBD1 (5 bases). The germline V gene has CDR1 SGDLS and CDR2 YYNGEE. The V end was cut by 4 bases, the J end by 3 bases, with 23 bases between. The CDR3 has 17 residues. CDR3 protein: CASSYRATGVGVYEQYF. CDR3 in DNA: TGTGCCAGCAGCTACCGGGCTACAGGTGTTGGAGTCTACGAGCAGTACTTC.

The chain recombines TRBV5-1 with TRBJ2-3; possible D gene TRBD1, 5 bases. The V gene's germline CDR1 is SGHRS and CDR2 YFSETQ. Trimming pared 4 bases from V and 3 bases from J, leaving 9 bases between. The CDR3 is made up of 13 amino acids. CDR3 nucleotide sequence: TGCGCCAGCAGCGGGGCCGCGACAGATACGCAGTATTTT. It encodes CASSGAATDTQYF.

The chain combines TRBV5-1 with TRBJ1-1; D unclear. There are 14 residues in the CDR3. Germline lookup yields CDR1 SGHRS and CDR2 YFSETQ. With 2 bases removed from V and 6 bases from J, the gap between germline ends came to 14 bases. The CDR3, as DNA: TGCGCCAGCAGCTTTCTGGGGAGTGTCGCTGAAGCTTTCTTT. Translated, it gives CASSFLGSVAEAFF.